The sequence of this T cell receptor beta chain was determined in a study of T cell responses to AZD1222 COVID-19 vaccine. This CDR3 is built from 13 residues. Trimming left V 6 bases short and J 4 bases short, with 12 bases between. The repertoire was sequenced with immunoSEQ multiplex PCR; TCRdb's copy has only in-frame clones and lacks some. In the table there are approximately 120,000 clones, over 75% of which are singletons. The specimen was peripheral blood, collected on day 0 of AZD1222 vaccination. This receptor was obtained from an adult in good health. V usage is TRBV12-3 or TRBV12-4 and J usage is TRBJ1-2; tentatively, D is TRBD1 (6 bases). The CDR3 DNA is TGTGCCAGCAGGCCCACAGGGATCTATGGCTACACCTTC. As protein: CASRPTGIYGYTF.